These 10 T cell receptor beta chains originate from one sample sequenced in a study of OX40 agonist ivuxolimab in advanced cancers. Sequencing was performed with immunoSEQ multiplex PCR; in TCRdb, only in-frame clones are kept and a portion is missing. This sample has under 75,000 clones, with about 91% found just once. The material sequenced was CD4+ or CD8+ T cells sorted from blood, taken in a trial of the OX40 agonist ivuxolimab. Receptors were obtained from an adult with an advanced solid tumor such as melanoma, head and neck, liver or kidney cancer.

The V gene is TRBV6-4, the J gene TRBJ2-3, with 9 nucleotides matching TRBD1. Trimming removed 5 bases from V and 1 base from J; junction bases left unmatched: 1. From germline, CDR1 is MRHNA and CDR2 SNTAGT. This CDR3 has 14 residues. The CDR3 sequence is CASSRTGGTDTQYF. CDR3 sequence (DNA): TGTGCCAGCAGTCGGACAGGGGGCACAGATACGCAGTATTTT.

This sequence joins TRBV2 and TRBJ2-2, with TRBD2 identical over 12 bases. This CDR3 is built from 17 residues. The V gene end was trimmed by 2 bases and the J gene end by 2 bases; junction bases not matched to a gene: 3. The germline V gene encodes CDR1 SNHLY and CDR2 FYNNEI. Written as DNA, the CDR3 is TGTGCCAGCAGTGAATCACTAGCGGGAGGTAACACCGGGGAGCTGTTTTTT. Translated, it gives CASSESLAGGNTGELFF. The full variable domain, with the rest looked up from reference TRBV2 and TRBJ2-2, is EPEVTQTPSHQVTQMGQEVILRCVPISNHLYFYWYRQILGQKVEFLVSFYNNEISEKSEIFDDQFSVERPDGSNFTLKIRSTKLEDSAMYFCASSESLAGGNTGELFFGEGSRLTVL.

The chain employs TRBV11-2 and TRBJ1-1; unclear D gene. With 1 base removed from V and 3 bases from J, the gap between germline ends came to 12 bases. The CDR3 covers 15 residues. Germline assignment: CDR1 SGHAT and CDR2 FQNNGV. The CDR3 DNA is TGTGCCAGCAGCTTAGCAGATTGGGCTCACACTGAAGCTTTCTTT. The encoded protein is CASSLADWAHTEAFF.

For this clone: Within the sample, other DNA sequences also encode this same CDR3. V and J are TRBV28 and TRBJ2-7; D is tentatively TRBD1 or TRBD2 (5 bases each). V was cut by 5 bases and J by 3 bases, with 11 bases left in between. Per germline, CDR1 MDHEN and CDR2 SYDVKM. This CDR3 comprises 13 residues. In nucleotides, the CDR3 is TGTGCCAGCAGTCTAGAGGGGAGCTACGAGCAGTACTTC. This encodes CASSLEGSYEQYF. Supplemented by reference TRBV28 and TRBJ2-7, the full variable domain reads DVKVTQSSRYLVKRTGEKVFLECVQDMDHENMFWYRQDPGLGLRLIYFSYDVKMKEKGDIPEGYSVSREKKERFSLILESASTNQTSMYLCASSLEGSYEQYFGPGTRLTVT.

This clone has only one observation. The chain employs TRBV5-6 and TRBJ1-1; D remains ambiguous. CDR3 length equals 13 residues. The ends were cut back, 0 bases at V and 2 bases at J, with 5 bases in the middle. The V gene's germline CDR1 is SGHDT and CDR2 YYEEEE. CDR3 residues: CASSLAVNTEAFF. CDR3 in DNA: TGTGCCAGCAGCTTGGCCGTTAACACTGAAGCTTTCTTT.

The CDR3 protein is CASRTPMNTEAFF. CDR3 DNA sequence: TGTGCCAGCAGAACACCTATGAACACTGAAGCTTTCTTT. The chain has TRBV27 and TRBJ1-1; no clear D. The CDR3 extends over 13 amino acids. V shed 6 bases and J shed 0 bases, with 8 bases lying between them. Per the germline V gene, CDR1 is MNHEY and CDR2 is SMNVEV (reference sequence).

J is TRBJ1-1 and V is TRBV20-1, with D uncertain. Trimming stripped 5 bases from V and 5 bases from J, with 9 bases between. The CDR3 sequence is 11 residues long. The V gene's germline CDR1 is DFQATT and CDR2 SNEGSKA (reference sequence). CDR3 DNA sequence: TGCAGTGCTCAACAATTTACTGAAGCTTTCTTT. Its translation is CSAQQFTEAFF.

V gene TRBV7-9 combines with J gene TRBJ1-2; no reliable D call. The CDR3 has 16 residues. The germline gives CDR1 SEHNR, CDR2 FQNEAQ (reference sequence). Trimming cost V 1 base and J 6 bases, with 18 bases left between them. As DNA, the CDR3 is TGTGCCAGCAGCTTAGGCTCCGAGAGTGGGCTGGATGGCTACACCTTC. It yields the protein CASSLGSESGLDGYTF. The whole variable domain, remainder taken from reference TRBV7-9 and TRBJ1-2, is DTGVSQNPRHKITKRGQNVTFRCDPISEHNRLYWYRQTLGQGPEFLTYFQNEAQLEKSRLLSDRFSAERPKGSFSTLEIQRTEQGDSAMYLCASSLGSESGLDGYTFGSGTRLTVV.

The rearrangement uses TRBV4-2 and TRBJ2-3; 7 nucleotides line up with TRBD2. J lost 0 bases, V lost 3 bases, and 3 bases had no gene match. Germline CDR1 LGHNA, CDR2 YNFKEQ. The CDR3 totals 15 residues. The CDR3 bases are TGTGCCAGCAGCCACCTTAGCGGGAGCACAGATACGCAGTATTTT. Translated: CASSHLSGSTDTQYF.

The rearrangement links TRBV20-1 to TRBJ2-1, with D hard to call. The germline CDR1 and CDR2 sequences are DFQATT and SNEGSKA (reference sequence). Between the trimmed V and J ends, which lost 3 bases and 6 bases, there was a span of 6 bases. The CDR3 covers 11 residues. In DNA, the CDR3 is TGCAGTGCTAGTATCATCAATGAGCAGTTCTTC. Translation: CSASIINEQFF.